This passage covers 3 T cell receptor beta chains from one sample sequenced in a study of Ad26.COV2.S vaccination and SARS-CoV-2 variants. The data were produced by immunoSEQ multiplex PCR, yet TCRdb's version contains in-frame clones alone and is incomplete. The table has under 600,000 clones, roughly nine tenths seen once; the top ten hold around 1.6%. As for treatment: some 20 received Ad26.COV2.S at low or high dose, single or two shots; several received placebo; per-sample allocation not given. The samples were gathered on day 63 after the first injection of vaccine or placebo. The source material was peripheral blood, sampled in a trial of Ad26.COV2.S vaccine versus placebo. The receptors come from a person aged 18-60 years who received the Ad26.COV2.S COVID-19 vaccine or a placebo.

This clone was observed a single time. This chain connects TRBV30 to TRBJ1-4, with a tentative D call TRBD1 (5 bases). Per the germline V gene, CDR1 is GTSNPN and CDR2 is SVGIG (reference sequence). CDR3 size: 14 residues. The V end lost 6 bases, the J end lost 0 bases, and 11 bases lay between the germline ends. The chain's CDR3 is CACLGTATNEKLFF. CDR3 coding DNA: TGTGCCTGCTTGGGGACTGCAACTAATGAAAAACTGTTTTTT.

The CDR3: CASSYLIANTEAFF. CDR3 sequence (DNA): TGTGCCAGCAGTTATTTGATTGCGAACACTGAAGCTTTCTTT. The rearrangement uses TRBV6-5 and TRBJ1-1; D call uncertain. The ends were cut back, 3 bases at V and 1 base at J, with 9 bases in the middle. From germline, CDR1 is MNHEY and CDR2 SVGAGI. This CDR3 contains 14 residues.

The chain has TRBV5-1 and TRBJ2-5; 12 nucleotides agree with TRBD2. Per the germline V gene, CDR1 is SGHRS and CDR2 is YFSETQ. Trimming removed 0 bases from V and 1 base from J; junction bases left unmatched: 7. This CDR3 region has 18 residues. CDR3 region: CASSLVVGLAGFQETQYF. CDR3 DNA: TGCGCCAGCAGCTTGGTTGTCGGACTAGCGGGATTCCAAGAGACCCAGTACTTC.